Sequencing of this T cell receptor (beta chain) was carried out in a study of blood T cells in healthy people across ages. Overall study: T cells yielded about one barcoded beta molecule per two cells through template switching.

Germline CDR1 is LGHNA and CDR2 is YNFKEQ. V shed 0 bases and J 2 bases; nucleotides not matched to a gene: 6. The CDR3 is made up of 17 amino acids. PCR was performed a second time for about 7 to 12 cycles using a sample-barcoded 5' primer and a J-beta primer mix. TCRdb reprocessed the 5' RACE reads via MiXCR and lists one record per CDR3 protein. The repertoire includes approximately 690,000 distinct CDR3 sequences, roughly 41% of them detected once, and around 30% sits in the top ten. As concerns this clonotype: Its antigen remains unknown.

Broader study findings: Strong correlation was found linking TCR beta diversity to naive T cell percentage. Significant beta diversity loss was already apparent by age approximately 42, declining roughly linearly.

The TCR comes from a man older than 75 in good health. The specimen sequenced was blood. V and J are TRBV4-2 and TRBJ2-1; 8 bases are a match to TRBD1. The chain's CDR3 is CASSQDSQGAAYNEQFF. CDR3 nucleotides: TGTGCCAGCAGCCAAGATTCCCAGGGGGCCGCCTACAATGAGCAGTTCTTC.